This is a list of T cell receptor beta chains from one sample in a study of shared clonotypes between healthy human individuals. Only in-frame clones appear in the TCRdb table, and some are missing; sequencing was by immunoSEQ multiplex PCR. The table shows about 980,000 clones, with over 75% occurring only once. The sequenced sample was memory CD4+ T cells sorted from blood. The receptors come from a man younger than 35 in good health. Both conserved end residues are part of each CDR3. The D gene is left open where the match is weak. Only some rows state a clone size, as once, few, many or a class for expanded clones.

CASRTGTGVNSEYF,TGTGCCAGCAGAACCGGGACAGGGGTAAACTCGGAGTACTTC,TRBD1,TRBJ2-7,-,TRBV5-6
CAWRVLGYGYTF,TGTGCCTGGAGGGTCTTGGGCTATGGCTACACCTTC,-,TRBJ1-2,once,TRBV30
CASSRLGLAGVNEQFF,TGTGCCAGCAGCCGACTTGGACTAGCGGGAGTTAATGAGCAGTTCTTC,TRBD2,TRBJ2-1,-,TRBV5-8
CASSPRTGSAEAFF,TGTGCCAGCAGCCCCCGGACCGGGTCGGCTGAAGCTTTCTTT,-,TRBJ1-1,-,TRBV5-4
CSASSGANVLTF,TGCAGCGCTAGTTCTGGGGCCAACGTCCTGACTTTC,-,TRBJ2-6,once,TRBV29-1
CASSLADYNEKLFF,TGCGCCAGCAGCTTGGCCGACTATAATGAAAAACTGTTTTTT,-,TRBJ1-4,few,TRBV5-1
CASSSLAGIDADTQYF,TGTGCCAGCAGTTCACTAGCGGGCATAGACGCAGATACGCAGTATTTT,TRBD2,TRBJ2-3,-,TRBV27
CASSYSTRTGSAYTF,TGTGCCAGCAGTTACTCGACCCGAACAGGGAGCGCCTACACCTTC,-,TRBJ1-2,-,TRBV6-5
CASSPRVGEQFF,TGTGCCAGCTCACCTAGAGTCGGTGAGCAGTTCTTC,-,TRBJ2-1,-,TRBV18
CASGTGPSYEQYF,TGTGCCAGCGGAACAGGCCCTTCCTACGAGCAGTACTTC,-,TRBJ2-7,-,TRBV28
CASSGADPGYEQYF,TGCGCCAGCAGCGGAGCGGACCCAGGCTACGAGCAGTACTTC,-,TRBJ2-7,-,TRBV5-1
CASGLQTSGRVLPVPEQYF,TGTGCTAGTGGGTTACAAACTAGCGGGAGAGTTCTGCCGGTCCCCGAGCAGTACTTC,TRBD2,TRBJ2-7,-,TRBV12-5
CASSLDGDSYNSPLHF,TGTGCCAGCAGCTTGGATGGAGACTCCTATAATTCACCCCTCCACTTT,-,TRBJ1-6,-,TRBV5-4
CASSIGGVSSNQPQHF,TGTGCCAGTAGTATCGGTGGGGTTAGTAGCAATCAGCCCCAGCATTTT,-,TRBJ1-5,-,TRBV19